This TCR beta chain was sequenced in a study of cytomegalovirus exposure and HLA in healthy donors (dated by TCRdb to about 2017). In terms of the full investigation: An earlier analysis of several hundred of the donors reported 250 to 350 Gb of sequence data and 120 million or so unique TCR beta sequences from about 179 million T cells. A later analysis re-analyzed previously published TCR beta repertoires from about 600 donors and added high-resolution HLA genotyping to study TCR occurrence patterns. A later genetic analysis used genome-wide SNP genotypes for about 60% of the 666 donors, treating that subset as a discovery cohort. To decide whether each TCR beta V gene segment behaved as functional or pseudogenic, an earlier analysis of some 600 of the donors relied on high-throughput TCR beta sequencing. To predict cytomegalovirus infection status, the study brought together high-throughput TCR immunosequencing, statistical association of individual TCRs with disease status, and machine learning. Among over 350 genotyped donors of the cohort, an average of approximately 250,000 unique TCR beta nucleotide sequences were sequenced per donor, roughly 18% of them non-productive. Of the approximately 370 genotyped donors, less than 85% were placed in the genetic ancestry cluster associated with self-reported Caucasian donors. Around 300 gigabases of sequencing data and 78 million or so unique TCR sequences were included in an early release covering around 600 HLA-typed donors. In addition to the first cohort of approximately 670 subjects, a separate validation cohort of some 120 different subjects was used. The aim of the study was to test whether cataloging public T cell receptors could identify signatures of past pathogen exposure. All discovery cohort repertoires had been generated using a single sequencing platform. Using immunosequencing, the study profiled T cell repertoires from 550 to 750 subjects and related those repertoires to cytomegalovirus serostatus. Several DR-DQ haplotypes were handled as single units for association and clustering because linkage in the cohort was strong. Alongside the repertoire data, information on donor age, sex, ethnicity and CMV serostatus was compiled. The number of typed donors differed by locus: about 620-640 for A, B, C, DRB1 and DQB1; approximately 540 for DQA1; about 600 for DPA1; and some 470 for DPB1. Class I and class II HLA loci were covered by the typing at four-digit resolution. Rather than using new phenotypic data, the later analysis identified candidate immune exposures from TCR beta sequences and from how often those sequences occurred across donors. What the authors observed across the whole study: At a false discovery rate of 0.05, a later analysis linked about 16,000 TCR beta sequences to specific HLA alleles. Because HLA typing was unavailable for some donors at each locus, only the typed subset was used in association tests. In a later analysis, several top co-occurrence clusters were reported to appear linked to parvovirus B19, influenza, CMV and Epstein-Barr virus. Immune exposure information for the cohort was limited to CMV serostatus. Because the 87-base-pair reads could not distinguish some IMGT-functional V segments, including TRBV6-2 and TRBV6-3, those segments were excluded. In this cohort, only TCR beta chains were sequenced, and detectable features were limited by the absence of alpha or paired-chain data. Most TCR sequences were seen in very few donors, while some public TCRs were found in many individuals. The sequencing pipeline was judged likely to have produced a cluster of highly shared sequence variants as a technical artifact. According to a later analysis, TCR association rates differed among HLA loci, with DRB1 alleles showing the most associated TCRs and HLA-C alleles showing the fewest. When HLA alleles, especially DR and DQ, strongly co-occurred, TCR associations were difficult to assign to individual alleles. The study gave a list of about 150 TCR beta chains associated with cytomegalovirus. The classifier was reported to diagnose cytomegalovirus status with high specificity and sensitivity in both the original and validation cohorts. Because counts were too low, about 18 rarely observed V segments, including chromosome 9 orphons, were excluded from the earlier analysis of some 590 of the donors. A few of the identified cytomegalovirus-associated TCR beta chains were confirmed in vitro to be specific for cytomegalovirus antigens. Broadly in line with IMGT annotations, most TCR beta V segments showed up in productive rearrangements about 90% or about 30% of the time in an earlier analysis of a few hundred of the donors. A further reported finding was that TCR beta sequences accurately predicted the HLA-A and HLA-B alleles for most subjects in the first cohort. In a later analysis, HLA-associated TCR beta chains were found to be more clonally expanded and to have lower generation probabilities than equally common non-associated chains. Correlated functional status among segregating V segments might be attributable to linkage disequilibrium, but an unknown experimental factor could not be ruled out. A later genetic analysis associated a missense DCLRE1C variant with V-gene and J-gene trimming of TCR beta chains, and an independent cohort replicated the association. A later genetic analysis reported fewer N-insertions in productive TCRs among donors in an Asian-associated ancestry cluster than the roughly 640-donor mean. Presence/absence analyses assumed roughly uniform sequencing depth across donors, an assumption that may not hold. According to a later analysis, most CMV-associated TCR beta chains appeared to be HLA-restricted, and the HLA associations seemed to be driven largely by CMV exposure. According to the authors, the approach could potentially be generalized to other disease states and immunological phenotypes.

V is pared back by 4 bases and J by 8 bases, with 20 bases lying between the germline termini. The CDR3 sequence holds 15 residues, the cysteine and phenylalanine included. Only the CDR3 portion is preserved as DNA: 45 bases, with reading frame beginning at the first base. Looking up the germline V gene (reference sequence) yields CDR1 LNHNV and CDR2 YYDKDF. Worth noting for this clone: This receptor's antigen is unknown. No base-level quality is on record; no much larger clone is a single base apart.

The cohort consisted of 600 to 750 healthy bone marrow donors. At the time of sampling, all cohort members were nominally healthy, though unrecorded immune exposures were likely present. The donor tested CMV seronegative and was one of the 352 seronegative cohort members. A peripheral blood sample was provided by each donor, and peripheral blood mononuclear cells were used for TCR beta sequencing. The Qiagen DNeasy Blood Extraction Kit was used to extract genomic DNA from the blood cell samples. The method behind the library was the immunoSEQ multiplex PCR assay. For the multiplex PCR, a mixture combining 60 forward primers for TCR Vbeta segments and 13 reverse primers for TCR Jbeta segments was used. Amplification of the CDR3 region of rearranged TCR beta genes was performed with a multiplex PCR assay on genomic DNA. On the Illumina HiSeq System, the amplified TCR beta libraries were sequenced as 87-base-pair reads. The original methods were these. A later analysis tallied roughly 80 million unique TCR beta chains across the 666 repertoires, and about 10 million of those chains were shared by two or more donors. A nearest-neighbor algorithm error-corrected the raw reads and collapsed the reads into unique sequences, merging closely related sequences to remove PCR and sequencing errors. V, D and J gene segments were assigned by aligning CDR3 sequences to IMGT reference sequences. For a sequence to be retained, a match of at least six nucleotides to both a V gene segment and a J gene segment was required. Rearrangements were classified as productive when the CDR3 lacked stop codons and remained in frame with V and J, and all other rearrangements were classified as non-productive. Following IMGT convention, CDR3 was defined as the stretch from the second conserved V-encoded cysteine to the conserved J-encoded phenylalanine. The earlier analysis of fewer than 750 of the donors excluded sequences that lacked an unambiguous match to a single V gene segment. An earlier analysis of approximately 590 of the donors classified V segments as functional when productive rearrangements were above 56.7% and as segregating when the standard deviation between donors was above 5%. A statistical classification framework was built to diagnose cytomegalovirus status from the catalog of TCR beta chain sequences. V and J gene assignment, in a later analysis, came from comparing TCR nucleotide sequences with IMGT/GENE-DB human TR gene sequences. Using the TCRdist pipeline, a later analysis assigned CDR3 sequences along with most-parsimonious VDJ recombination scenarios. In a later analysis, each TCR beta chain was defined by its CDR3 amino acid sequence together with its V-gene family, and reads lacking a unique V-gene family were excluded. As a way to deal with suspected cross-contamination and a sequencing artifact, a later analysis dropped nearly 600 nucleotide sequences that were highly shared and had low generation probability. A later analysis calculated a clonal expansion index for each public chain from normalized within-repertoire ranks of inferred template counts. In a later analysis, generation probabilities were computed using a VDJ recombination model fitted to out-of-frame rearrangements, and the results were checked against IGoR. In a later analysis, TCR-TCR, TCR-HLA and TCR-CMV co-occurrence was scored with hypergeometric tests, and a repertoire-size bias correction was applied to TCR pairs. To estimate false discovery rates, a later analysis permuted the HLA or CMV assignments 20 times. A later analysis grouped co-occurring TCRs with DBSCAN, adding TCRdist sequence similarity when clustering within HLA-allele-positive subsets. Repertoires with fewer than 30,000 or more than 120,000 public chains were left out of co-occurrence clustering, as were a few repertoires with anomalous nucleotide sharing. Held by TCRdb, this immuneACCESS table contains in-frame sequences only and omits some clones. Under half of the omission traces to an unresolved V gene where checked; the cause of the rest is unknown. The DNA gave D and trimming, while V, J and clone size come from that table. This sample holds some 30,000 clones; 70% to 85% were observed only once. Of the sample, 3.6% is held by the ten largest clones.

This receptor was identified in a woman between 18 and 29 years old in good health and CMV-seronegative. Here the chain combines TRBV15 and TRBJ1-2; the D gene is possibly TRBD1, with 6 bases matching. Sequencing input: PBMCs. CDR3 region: CATSTPLPGGGGYTF. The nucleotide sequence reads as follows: TGTGCCACCAGCACCCCGCTGCCGGGCGGGGGCGGCTACACCTTC.